The entry that follows covers one T cell receptor beta chain sequence. Antigen specificity is unknown. This CDR3 is also generated by other DNA sequences in the sample. The V end lost 3 bases, the J end lost 6 bases, and 6 bases lay between the germline ends. CDR3 length: 12 amino acids. Germline V gene lookup returns CDR1 MDHEN and CDR2 SYDVKM. Naive CD8 cells lacked CD45RO, underwent positive selection for CCR7 and left out terminally differentiated effector memory CD45RA+ cells. This entry comes from a study of shared clonotypes between healthy human individuals. Points from the study as a whole: Across a handful of donors, naive CD4 shared roughly 5%, naive CD8 under 4%, memory CD4 about 2.4%, memory CD8 0.4% to 0.5%.

Deep was the level used in running the assay. Sequenced by immunoSEQ multiplex PCR; TCRdb stores in-frame clones only, minus some. The sample contains over 800,000 clones, approximately 92% of which appear only once. The J gene is TRBJ2-1, the V gene TRBV28, with a possible D match to TRBD1 (5 bases). The sequence derives from a man aged 25-45 years in good health. Sequenced: naive CD8+ T cells sorted from blood. DNA of the CDR3: TGTGCCAGCAGTTTTACAGGCAATGAGCAGTTCTTC. Translated: CASSFTGNEQFF.